This TCR beta chain was obtained from a study of CD8 T cells in Susac syndrome. Whole-study context: Patients with Susac syndrome were therapy-naive, on corticosteroids, or on intravenous immunoglobulin alone at blood draw. Study-wide points: Susac-specific public clones found in total CD8+ repertoires numbered around 16, and those in CD8+ TEMRA repertoires numbered about five.

When the RNA was reverse transcribed, random hexamers were used with an input of roughly 0.5 to 1 ug. Each CDR3 protein is one row after TCRdb ran MiXCR on the immunoSEQ multiplex PCR reads. Found here are about 140,000 distinct CDR3 sequences, just under 95% of them singletons; the top ten hold about 0.18%. A remark on this clonotype: Its antigen remains unknown.

The CDR3 is made up of 15 amino acids. V lost 4 bases, J lost 4 bases, and 16 bases lay in between. The germline V gene encodes CDR1 SGHAT and CDR2 FQNNGV. The chain combines TRBV11-2 with TRBJ2-5; D possibly corresponds to TRBD1 (6 bases). This TCR was sampled from a human donor with Susac syndrome. The sequenced sample consisted of CD8+ T cells from PBMCs. In DNA, the CDR3 is TGTGCCAGCAGCTCTAGCCTATCAGGGGTAGAGACCCAGTACTTC. Amino acid sequence: CASSSSLSGVETQYF.